This T cell receptor beta chain was retrieved from a study of response to subunit inactivated influenza vaccine (dated by TCRdb to between 2017 and 2018). Some background on the complete study: To follow how T cells responded to a trivalent subunit inactivated influenza vaccine, the researchers relied on deep quantitative profiling of the T cell receptor repertoire. Points the paper makes about the study in general: The authors suggested that each seasonal influenza vaccination may recruit only a limited number of new T cells.

The library was generated by RT-PCR. Sequencing was performed on an Illumina HiSeq 2500. TCRdb trimmed the raw reads at Q25, called clones with MiXCR and kept productive beta chains. A single entry per CDR3 protein holds the most common genes and DNA from its merged rows. The sample table holds around 530,000 distinct CDR3 sequences, of which roughly 12% were seen once. 9.5% to 13% of the sample is taken by the ten largest. On this clonotype itself: The antigen it binds to is not known. No much larger clone exists at a distance of one base, and base qualities are not known.

CDR1 SGHNT and CDR2 YYREEE were looked up in the germline V gene (reference sequence). V loses 0 bases of germline sequence and J loses 9 bases, and the interval between the two ends is 10 bases. From the cysteine through the phenylalanine, the CDR3 covers 14 amino acids. The only DNA kept is the CDR3, 42 bases in frame from the first base. In this chain, TRBV5-4 is recombined with TRBJ1-6, with no D gene named confidently. The sequenced sample was PBMCs from blood, obtained on the day of vaccination. This TCR was recovered from a middle-aged man who received an inactivated influenza vaccine. Donor details come from another sample of the same person, matched by shared clones. The encoded CDR3 is CASSLGQFSSPLHF. The bases are TGTGCCAGCAGCTTGGGGCAGTTCTCTTCACCCCTCCACTTT.